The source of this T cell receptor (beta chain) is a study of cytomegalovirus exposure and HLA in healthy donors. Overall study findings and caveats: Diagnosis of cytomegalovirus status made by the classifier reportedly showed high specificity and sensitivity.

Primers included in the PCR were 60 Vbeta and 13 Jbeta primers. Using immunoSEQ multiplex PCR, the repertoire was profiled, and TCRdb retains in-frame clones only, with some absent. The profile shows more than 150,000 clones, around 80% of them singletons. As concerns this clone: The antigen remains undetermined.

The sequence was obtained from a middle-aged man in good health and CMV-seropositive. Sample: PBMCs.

The CDR3 reads CASSDPDRGRDSPLHF. In DNA form, the CDR3 reads TGTGCCAGCTCGGACCCCGACAGGGGACGGGATTCACCCCTCCACTTT. This chain links TRBV7-9 with TRBJ1-6, with TRBD1 matching 8 bases. CDR3 length equals 16 residues. V was clipped by 8 bases and J by 8 bases; unmatched bases: 14. Germline V gene sequence: CDR1 SEHNR, CDR2 FQNEAQ (reference sequence).